This record covers a single T cell receptor beta chain. This table comes from immunoSEQ multiplex PCR, and its TCRdb copy is limited to in-frame clones, with some not included. Among some 210,000 clones, about 90% were seen once, and the ten largest hold approximately 1.2%. These data are taken from a study of blood T cell repertoires in COVID-19. In germline, CDR1 is MDHEN, CDR2 SYDVKM. The CDR3 runs to 16 residues. J gave up 8 bases and V 6 bases, and 11 bases lay outside the gene matches. This TCR was recovered from a man under 40 with acute or convalescent COVID-19. The chain joins TRBV28 to TRBJ1-6; the match to TRBD1 covers 9 bases. Sequenced input: peripheral blood. The CDR3 protein is CASSSPPGQGYSPLHF. In nucleotides, the CDR3 is TGTGCCAGCAGCTCTCCGCCGGGACAGGGATATTCACCCCTCCACTTT.